A single sample is the source of the 21 T cell receptor beta chains below, sequenced in a study of post-analysis software for immune sequencing data. Findings and limits, study-wide: Patients showed TRBV5-6, TRBV5-1 and TRBV20-1 among about five TRBV segments more frequent than in controls.

Unique molecular identifiers were carried by the TCR beta cDNA libraries. Via MiXCR, TCRdb re-called the PCR reads, giving one row per CDR3 protein. The data hold 750,000 to 900,000 distinct CDR3 sequences, with approximately 44% observed a single time. Their antigens remain unidentified. The material sequenced was blood. Receptor source: a girl under 18 with multiple sclerosis.

The table lists this clonotype with a few counts. This chain joins TRBV4-3 and TRBJ2-7; D gene unclear. CDR1 LGHNA and CDR2 YSLEER come from the germline V gene. The CDR3 has 17 residues. Deletions cut 0 bases from V and 0 bases from J, with 15 bases between. DNA for the CDR3: TGCGCCAGCAGCCAAGATTATCCACCCGTAAGCTCCTACGAGCAGTACTTC. It specifies CASSQDYPPVSSYEQYF.

The chain has TRBV30 and TRBJ1-2; TRBD1 might be the D (5 bases). The germline V gene has CDR1 GTSNPN and CDR2 SVGIG (reference sequence). V was pared by 2 bases and J by 8 bases, with 6 bases between. The CDR3 runs 10 residues. CDR3 residues: CAWSQGGYTF. CDR3 DNA: TGTGCCTGGAGTCAGGGAGGCTACACCTTC.

A note on this clonotype: A junction end diverges from the germline sequence, so it may reflect a read error. The CDR3 is CGALGQFYEQFF. CDR3 DNA: TGCGGTGCTCTTGGACAGTTCTATGAGCAGTTCTTC. This rearrangement joins TRBV20-1 to TRBJ2-1; a weak D match, TRBD1 (6 bases). This CDR3 spans 12 amino acids. The germline V gene encodes CDR1 DFQATT and CDR2 SNEGSKA (reference sequence).

The rearrangement uses TRBV27 and TRBJ1-1, with TRBD1 matching over 11 bases. Germline CDR1 MNHEY, CDR2 SMNVEV (reference sequence). Trimming took 5 bases from V and 1 from J; bases not matched to a gene: 9. CDR3 size: 17 residues. CDR3 nucleotide sequence: TGTGCCAGCAGTCCTTGGACAGGGGGCGGCGGGAACACTGAAGCTTTCTTT. Amino acid sequence: CASSPWTGGGGNTEAFF.

This clonotype came up a few times. The V gene is TRBV29-1, the J gene TRBJ1-1; D remains unclear. Per the germline V gene, CDR1 is SQVTM and CDR2 is ANQGSEA. The CDR3 consists of 12 residues. Trimming cost V 6 bases and J 0 bases, with 8 bases left between them. CDR3 protein: CSVARLNTEAFF. The CDR3 DNA reads as TGCAGCGTCGCCCGCTTGAACACTGAAGCTTTCTTT.

The chain recombines TRBV15 with TRBJ2-5, with a tentative D call TRBD1 (6 bases). The germline V gene has CDR1 LNHNV and CDR2 YYDKDF (reference sequence). Between the trimmed V and J ends, which lost 1 base and 1 base, there was a span of 19 bases. There are 18 residues in the CDR3. CDR3 region: CATSRGPSQGSVQETQYF. Written as DNA, the CDR3 is TGTGCCACCAGCAGAGGCCCTTCACAGGGATCTGTCCAAGAGACCCAGTACTTC. Based on the CDR3 plus reference TRBV15 and TRBJ2-5, the full variable domain is DAMVIQNPRYQVTQFGKPVTLSCSQTLNHNVMYWYQQKSSQAPKLLFHYYDKDFNNEADTPDNFQSRRPNTSFCFLDIRSPGLGDTAMYLCATSRGPSQGSVQETQYFGPGTRLLVL.

This clonotype was counted a few times. The chain recombines TRBV5-5 with TRBJ2-7, with D hard to call. Germline V lookup: CDR1 SGHKS, CDR2 YYEKEE (reference sequence). The CDR3 has 15 amino acids. The germline V and J ends were trimmed by 0 bases and 2 bases, with 12 bases remaining between them. The CDR3 is CASSLDWVTPYEQYF. In DNA form, the CDR3 reads TGTGCCAGCAGCTTGGACTGGGTTACCCCCTACGAGCAGTACTTC.

The chain carries TRBV20-1 and TRBJ2-1; D is unresolved. The V and J ends lost 5 bases and 0 bases respectively, with 11 bases between them. This CDR3 region has 14 residues. Per the germline V gene, CDR1 is DFQATT and CDR2 is SNEGSKA (reference sequence). The CDR3 sequence: CSAATRTSYNEQFF. Here the CDR3 DNA reads TGCAGTGCTGCTACGAGGACCTCCTACAATGAGCAGTTCTTC.

The gene calls are TRBV27 and TRBJ2-2, with D tentatively TRBD2 (6 bases). V dropped 5 bases and J dropped 1 base, with 11 bases sitting between them. This CDR3 is 15 amino acids long. Germline-derived CDR1 and CDR2 are MNHEY and SMNVEV (reference sequence). The CDR3 nucleotides read TGTGCCAGCAGTCCAGTTAGCGGGAACACCGGGGAGCTGTTTTTT. Protein: CASSPVSGNTGELFF.

The genes are TRBV12-3 or TRBV12-4 and TRBJ2-1; D not resolved. V dropped 4 bases and J dropped 9 bases, with 13 bases sitting between them. CDR3 length: 13 residues. CDR3 DNA: TGTGCCAGCAGTTGTCATGAAGGTGCTGAGCAGTTCTTC. Translating it yields CASSCHEGAEQFF.

The gene calls are TRBV9 and TRBJ2-1, with D possibly matching TRBD2 (6 bases). Deletions cut 5 bases from V and 9 bases from J, with 21 bases between. The CDR3 contains 15 residues. Per germline, CDR1 SGDLS and CDR2 YYNGEE. CDR3 amino acids: CASSTGASARGEQFF. DNA for the CDR3: TGTGCCAGCAGTACTGGGGCTAGCGCGCGGGGTGAGCAGTTCTTC.

In this sample, this clonotype turned up once. The chain is built from TRBV19 and TRBJ2-7; no firm D call. CDR1 is LNHDA and CDR2 is SQIVND in the germline V gene (reference sequence). V dropped 1 base and J dropped 2 bases, with 6 bases sitting between them. This CDR3 region has 13 residues. The DNA of the CDR3 is TGTGCCAGTAGTATAGCCCAGACCTACGAGCAGTACTTC. This gives the protein CASSIAQTYEQYF. Using reference TRBV19 and TRBJ2-7 for the parts outside the CDR3, the full variable domain is DGGITQSPKYLFRKEGQNVTLSCEQNLNHDAMYWYRQDPGQGLRLIYYSQIVNDFQKGDIAEGYSVSREKKESFPLTVTSAQKNPTAFYLCASSIAQTYEQYFGPGTRLTVT.

This clonotype was counted only a few times. This chain joins TRBV29-1 and TRBJ2-5; a possible D gene is TRBD2 (6 bases). V was trimmed by 4 bases and J by 11 bases, leaving 17 bases between them. The CDR3 loop spans 12 amino acids. Per the germline V gene, CDR1 is SQVTM and CDR2 is ANQGSEA. The CDR3 DNA sequence: TGCAGCGTTGGGTGGGAGGACGGCAAGCAGTACTTC. This encodes CSVGWEDGKQYF.

The chain links TRBV4-1 to TRBJ1-2; D gene unclear. V was trimmed by 0 bases and J by 4 bases, leaving 12 bases between them. CDR1 is MGHRA, CDR2 YSYEKL, per germline. This CDR3 has 15 amino acids. The CDR3: CASSQEDHDGYGYTF. The CDR3, as DNA: TGCGCCAGCAGCCAAGAAGATCATGATGGCTATGGCTACACCTTC.

The CDR3 DNA reads TGTGCCAGCAGTGAAGCGCTTGGGGGAGAGACCCAGTACTTC. This encodes CASSEALGGETQYF. V gene TRBV2 combines with J gene TRBJ2-5; D assignment may be TRBD1 or TRBD2 (5 bases each). This CDR3 is 14 amino acids long. The V and J ends lost 0 bases and 4 bases respectively, with 9 bases between them. CDR1 is SNHLY, CDR2 FYNNEI, per germline.

This clonotype appeared a few times. The genes are TRBV6-1 and TRBJ2-1; 7 nucleotides match TRBD2. The closer fit of TRBJ2-7 to the DNA end suggests the J call may be wrong. The germline V gene encodes CDR1 MNHNS and CDR2 SASEGT. This CDR3 is 15 amino acids long. CDR3 protein: CASSEAPSGAYEQYF. CDR3 DNA sequence: TGTGCCAGCAGTGAAGCGCCCAGCGGGGCCTACGAGCAGTACTTC.

The CDR3 coding sequence is TGTGCCAGCACCTCGGGAGTCACAGATACGCAGTATTTT. Translating gives CASTSGVTDTQYF. The J gene is TRBJ2-3, the V gene TRBV2; possible D gene TRBD2, 6 bases. Trimming took 7 bases from V and 2 from J, leaving 10 bases between them. Germline V lookup: CDR1 SNHLY, CDR2 FYNNEI. This CDR3 region has 13 residues.

This clonotype has more than one count but fewer than ten. The chain combines TRBV7-9 with TRBJ2-1, with TRBD2 matching over 14 bases. CDR1 and CDR2 (germline): SEHNR, FQNEAQ (reference sequence). This CDR3 comprises 17 residues. The junction had 2 bases not matched to a gene; V was cut back by 1 base and J by 3 bases. The CDR3 loop is CASSLGGLAGVYNEQFF. The CDR3 DNA follows: TGTGCCAGCAGCTTAGGGGGACTAGCGGGGGTCTACAATGAGCAGTTCTTC.

The chain carries TRBV10-3 and TRBJ2-1, with 11 positions matching TRBD2. Germline V gene data show CDR1 as ENHRY and CDR2 as SYGVKD. This CDR3 has 19 residues. V was clipped by 0 bases and J by 4 bases; unmatched bases: 11. CDR3 sequence (DNA): TGTGCCATCAGTGAGTCTTTAGCGGGAGGGAGTCAGTCTTACAATGAGCAGTTCTTC. Amino acid sequence: CAISESLAGGSQSYNEQFF.

This clonotype was recorded a few times. This chain connects TRBV4-3 to TRBJ1-4; 8 positions match TRBD1. V shed 5 bases, J shed 4 bases, and the junction held 6 bases outside the gene matches. The CDR3 loop spans 15 amino acids. From germline, CDR1 is LGHNA and CDR2 YSLEER. CDR3 sequence reads: CASSLYTGGNEKLFF. The DNA for the CDR3 is TGCGCCAGCAGCTTATATACAGGGGGTAATGAAAAACTGTTTTTT.

The J gene is TRBJ2-5, the V gene TRBV28; 7 bases fit TRBD2. This CDR3 has 18 amino acids. V was clipped by 5 bases and J by 2 bases; unmatched bases: 17. CDR1 and CDR2 (germline): MDHEN, SYDVKM. This chain's CDR3 is CASSPLLAEGHPQETQYF. The CDR3 coding sequence is TGTGCCAGCAGTCCCCTGCTAGCGGAGGGCCACCCTCAAGAGACCCAGTACTTC.